The sequence of this T cell receptor beta chain was determined in a study of OX40 agonist ivuxolimab in advanced cancers. Overall study findings and caveats: Among the least clonally expanded were partial responders at 0.1-3.0 mg/kg.

Regarding this clone: As yet, its antigen is unknown.

TCRdb keeps only in-frame clones here, not all; method: immunoSEQ multiplex PCR. In the table there are 57,000 or so clones, about nine tenths of which are singletons. V lost 0 bases, J lost 2 bases, and 14 bases lay in between. This CDR3 comprises 16 residues. Germline lookup yields CDR1 SQVTM and CDR2 ANQGSEA. The chain recombines TRBV29-1 with TRBJ2-1, with D perhaps TRBD1 (6 bases). The sequence derives from an adult with an advanced solid tumor such as melanoma, head and neck, liver or kidney cancer. Source: CD4+ or CD8+ T cells sorted from blood, taken in a trial of the OX40 agonist ivuxolimab. For the CDR3, the DNA is TGCAGCGTTGAAGAGAGGCAGGGGCCCGCCTACAATGAGCAGTTCTTC. It yields the protein CSVEERQGPAYNEQFF.